These 13 T cell receptor beta chains came from one sample sequenced in a study of blood T cell repertoires in COVID-19. Assay: immunoSEQ multiplex PCR; the TCRdb copy retains only in-frame clones and omits some. The data show 100,000 or so clones, about four fifths seen once. Sample: peripheral blood. The receptors come from an older woman with acute or convalescent COVID-19.

CDR3 nucleotides: TGTGCCAGCTCACCTGCAGGACTGATAGCTTTCTTT. Amino acid sequence: CASSPAGLIAFF. This chain connects TRBV18 to TRBJ1-1; D call uncertain. Germline CDR1 is KGHSH and CDR2 is LQKENI. Trimming cost V 3 bases and J 10 bases, with 12 bases left between them. The CDR3 is 12 amino acids.

J is TRBJ2-1 and V is TRBV7-9, with 9 bases identical to TRBD2. V shed 5 bases, J shed 9 bases, and the junction held 11 bases outside the gene matches. The germline CDR1 and CDR2 sequences are SEHNR and FQNEAQ (reference sequence). CDR3 length equals 15 residues. The CDR3: CASSGGRAYYGEQFF. In DNA, the CDR3 is TGTGCCAGCAGCGGCGGGAGGGCTTATTATGGTGAGCAGTTCTTC.

The V and J genes are TRBV21-1 and TRBJ2-1; the table names TRBD1, a call not compared with the DNA. TRBV21-1 is assigned pseudogene status. The CDR3 has 14 amino acids. CDR3 sequence: CASPDRVRNNEQFF. The CDR3 nucleotides read TGTGCCAGCCCGGACAGGGTTCGAAACAATGAGCAGTTCTTC.

The gene calls are TRBV9 and TRBJ2-7; D perhaps matches TRBD2 (5 bases). Deletions cut 3 bases from V and 5 bases from J, with 18 bases between. The length of the CDR3 is 15 residues. Germline CDR1 and CDR2: SGDLS and YYNGEE. CDR3 in amino acids: CASSGTALPGNEQYF. CDR3 nucleotide sequence: TGTGCCAGCAGCGGGACGGCTCTTCCGGGAAACGAGCAGTACTTC.

The genes are TRBV11-1 and TRBJ2-5; TRBD2 matches at 7 bases. The germline gives CDR1 SGHAT, CDR2 FQDESV (reference sequence). The CDR3 is 15 residues long. V lost 0 bases to trimming and J lost 1 base; unmatched junction nucleotides: 2. The CDR3 DNA reads as TGTGCCAGCAGCTTAGCGCCGGGGGGCCAAGAGACCCAGTACTTC. Translating gives CASSLAPGGQETQYF.

The chain uses TRBV28 and TRBJ2-3, with 8 bases fitting TRBD2. With V trimmed by 5 bases and J by 3 bases, 10 bases remained unmatched. The germline V gene has CDR1 MDHEN and CDR2 SYDVKM. This CDR3 is built from 16 residues. CDR3 sequence reads: CASSTSGLSGTDTQYF. CDR3 coding DNA: TGTGCCAGCAGTACTAGCGGCCTGTCCGGTACAGATACGCAGTATTTT.

This chain joins TRBV6-5 and TRBJ1-1, with D possibly being TRBD1 (6 bases). Germline CDR1 reads MNHEY; CDR2 reads SVGAGI. Trimming removed 0 bases at V and 0 bases at J, with 8 bases between. This CDR3 spans 15 amino acids. The CDR3 DNA reads as TGTGCCAGCAGTTACTCGGGACAAATGAACACTGAAGCTTTCTTT. Translation gives CASSYSGQMNTEAFF.

V is TRBV6-4 and J is TRBJ1-1, with D uncertain. The CDR3 sequence is 13 residues long. Trimming shortened V by 4 bases and J by 1 base, and 7 bases separated the two germline ends. Germline-derived CDR1 and CDR2 are MRHNA and SNTAGT. The CDR3 region has the DNA TGTGCCAGCAGTGTTGAGGAGAACACTGAAGCTTTCTTT. Its protein product is CASSVEENTEAFF.

The DNA for the CDR3 is TGTGCCAGCAGCTTAGGAGGGATATACACTGAAGCTTTCTTT. It encodes CASSLGGIYTEAFF. The chain joins TRBV7-9 to TRBJ1-1; D remains unclear. Trimming removed 1 base at V and 3 bases at J, with 9 bases between. CDR1 is SEHNR and CDR2 is FQNEAQ in the germline V gene (reference sequence). This CDR3 is built from 14 residues.

In this sample, this clone turned up once. V and J are TRBV6-2 or TRBV6-3 and TRBJ2-1; 10 positions agree with TRBD2. This CDR3 comprises 17 residues. Germline V gene lookup returns CDR1 MNHEY and CDR2 SVGEGT. Germline trimming cut 0 bases from V and 4 bases from J; bases unmatched to any gene: 6. CDR3 sequence reads: CASSYSIGTSVYNEQFF. The CDR3 DNA reads TGTGCCAGCAGTTACTCGATCGGGACTAGCGTGTACAATGAGCAGTTCTTC.

The gene calls are TRBV19 and TRBJ1-1, with TRBD1 identical over 8 bases. Trimming at V came to 5 bases and at J to 6 bases, leaving 11 bases not matched to a gene. The CDR3 covers 15 residues. Germline V gene data show CDR1 as LNHDA and CDR2 as SQIVND (reference sequence). The CDR3 is CASSPRTGRAAEAFF. The CDR3 DNA reads TGTGCCAGTAGTCCAAGGACAGGGAGGGCGGCTGAAGCTTTCTTT. Supplemented by reference TRBV19 and TRBJ1-1, the full variable domain reads DGGITQSPKYLFRKEGQNVTLSCEQNLNHDAMYWYRQDPGQGLRLIYYSQIVNDFQKGDIAEGYSVSREKKESFPLTVTSAQKNPTAFYLCASSPRTGRAAEAFFGQGTRLTVV.

This clone was recorded a few times. The rearrangement links TRBV28 to TRBJ2-5, with 7 positions matching TRBD1. This CDR3 is 14 amino acids long. The V gene end was trimmed by 7 bases and the J gene end by 5 bases; junction bases not matched to a gene: 10. The germline V gene has CDR1 MDHEN and CDR2 SYDVKM. CDR3 amino acids: CASTPAETGETQYF. DNA of the CDR3: TGTGCCAGCACTCCTGCCGAGACAGGGGAGACCCAGTACTTC.

This rearrangement joins TRBV9 to TRBJ1-1; 10 bases match TRBD1. Trimming cost V 4 bases and J 0 bases; bases outside gene matches: 9. There are 17 residues in the CDR3. CDR1 and CDR2 (germline): SGDLS, YYNGEE. The CDR3 loop is CASSPKLGTGVNTEAFF. The CDR3 DNA sequence: TGTGCCAGCAGCCCGAAATTAGGGACAGGGGTGAACACTGAAGCTTTCTTT.